This T cell receptor (beta chain) was identified during a study of T-cell memory formation after mild COVID-19. Each CDR3 protein is one row after TCRdb ran MiXCR on the 5' RACE reads. The sample yields 300,000 to 400,000 distinct CDR3 sequences, roughly 15% seen once. The V gene's germline CDR1 is SGHVS and CDR2 FQNEAQ. This CDR3 contains 16 residues. The V and J ends lost 6 bases and 3 bases respectively, with 21 bases between them. Many counts were recorded for this clonotype. The sample taken for sequencing was PBMCs or a T cell subset sorted from them (not recorded which). V gene TRBV7-8 combines with J gene TRBJ2-7, with D maybe TRBD1 (5 bases). This TCR derives from a man between 18 and 35 years old who had mild COVID-19 (a few samples of this study predate the infection). Cell type and time point are not known. The CDR3 DNA is TGTGCCAGCAGTGTGGGTTCCGGTCAGGGAAGCTACGAGCAGTACTTC. Amino acid sequence: CASSVGSGQGSYEQYF.